This entry lists 11 T cell receptor beta chains sequenced from one sample in a study of blood T cell repertoires in COVID-19. Profiled with immunoSEQ multiplex PCR; TCRdb holds only in-frame clones, not every one. The repertoire consists of tens of thousands of clones, with 88% occurring once and the leading ten covering 1.5% to 2.5%. Sequencing was carried out using peripheral blood. Source of these receptors: a woman of 80 years or more with active or convalescent COVID-19.

V is TRBV24-1 and J is TRBJ2-1; 7 bases align to TRBD2. With V trimmed by 0 bases and J by 12 bases, 1 base remained unmatched. Germline assignment: CDR1 KGHDR and CDR2 SFDVKD. The CDR3 has 12 residues. As DNA, the CDR3 is TGTGCCACCAGTGATTTGGGGGAGGGGCAGTTCTTC. Protein sequence: CATSDLGEGQFF.

This sequence joins TRBV7-8 and TRBJ2-3; 8 nucleotides line up with TRBD2. Germline V lookup: CDR1 SGHVS, CDR2 FQNEAQ. V lost 5 bases and J lost 11; bases outside the gene matches: 6. This CDR3 contains 12 residues. The CDR3 loop is CASSLSGSLQYF. The CDR3 DNA reads as TGTGCCAGCAGCCTCAGCGGGAGCCTGCAGTATTTT.

The chain has TRBV6-4 and TRBJ1-3; no firm D call. V lost 2 bases, J lost 2 bases, and 4 bases lay in between. The CDR3 extends over 13 amino acids. From germline, CDR1 is MRHNA and CDR2 SNTAGT. For the CDR3, the DNA is TGTGCCAGCAGTGACGCGCCTGGAAACACCATATATTTT. Translating gives CASSDAPGNTIYF.

The gene calls are TRBV7-9 and TRBJ2-2; 10 bases match TRBD1. Germline V gives CDR1 SEHNR, CDR2 FQNEAQ (reference sequence). This CDR3 has 13 amino acids. J lost 6 bases, V lost 9 bases, and 4 bases had no gene match. CDR3 amino acids: CARTGGAAGELFF. Written as DNA, the CDR3 is TGTGCCAGGACAGGGGGCGCCGCCGGGGAGCTGTTTTTT. Together with reference TRBV7-9 and TRBJ2-2, the CDR3 gives the full variable domain: DTGVSQNPRHKITKRGQNVTFRCDPISEHNRLYWYRQTLGQGPEFLTYFQNEAQLEKSRLLSDRFSAERPKGSFSTLEIQRTEQGDSAMYLCARTGGAAGELFFGEGSRLTVL.

The chain is built from TRBV19 and TRBJ1-2, with TRBD1 identical over 7 bases. The ends lost 8 bases at V and 8 bases at J; junction bases unmatched: 8. Germline V gives CDR1 LNHDA, CDR2 SQIVND (reference sequence). The CDR3 spans 12 residues. CDR3 protein: CASSTGAGGYTF. The DNA for the CDR3 is TGTGCCAGTTCCACAGGGGCAGGAGGCTACACCTTC.

The chain joins TRBV5-6 to TRBJ2-6; D is undetermined. Trimming took 3 bases from V and 3 from J, leaving 7 bases between them. This CDR3 has 14 amino acids. Germline V gene data show CDR1 as SGHDT and CDR2 as YYEEEE. CDR3 coding DNA: TGTGCCAGCAGCTGGGCTGGTGGGGCCAACGTCCTGACTTTC. It translates to CASSWAGGANVLTF.

CDR3 loop: CASSYGTSGRAGELFF. In DNA, the CDR3 is TGTGCCAGCAGCTACGGGACTAGCGGGAGGGCCGGGGAGCTGTTTTTT. This rearrangement joins TRBV9 to TRBJ2-2; TRBD2 agrees at 16 bases. The CDR3 is 16 amino acids. CDR1 SGDLS and CDR2 YYNGEE come from the germline V gene. With 4 bases clipped from V and 6 bases from J, the junction kept 3 bases outside the gene matches.

V and J are TRBV4-3 and TRBJ2-5; the match to TRBD1 covers 7 bases. The CDR3 is 14 residues long. V gave up 4 bases and J gave up 5 bases; unmatched junction bases: 7. The V gene's germline CDR1 is LGHNA and CDR2 YSLEER. As DNA, the CDR3 is TGCGCCAGCAGCCTACAGGGGTCGAGGGAGACCCAGTACTTC. As protein: CASSLQGSRETQYF.

There are a few counts of this clone. The chain has TRBV5-6 and TRBJ1-5; D possibly corresponds to TRBD1 (6 bases). V was trimmed by 4 bases and J by 1 base, leaving 12 bases between them. The CDR3 is 15 amino acids. In germline, CDR1 is SGHDT, CDR2 YYEEEE. The CDR3 here is CASSALGASNQPQHF. In DNA, the CDR3 is TGTGCCAGCAGCGCCCTGGGGGCGAGCAATCAGCCCCAGCATTTT.

The chain has TRBV2 and TRBJ2-1; TRBD2 might be the D (7 bases). The CDR3 runs to 14 residues. V was pared by 6 bases and J by 5 bases, with 14 bases between. The V gene's germline CDR1 is SNHLY and CDR2 FYNNEI. The CDR3 DNA follows: TGTGCCAGCAGGGGGGGCCTAGCGGACAATGAGCAGTTCTTC. Translated: CASRGGLADNEQFF.

This clone was seen a few times. The V call is TRBV12-5, the J call TRBJ1-1; TRBD1 is a possible D gene (6 bases). The V end lost 6 bases, the J end lost 6 bases, and 8 bases lay between the germline ends. The CDR3 sequence is 11 residues long. Germline V gene sequence: CDR1 LGHNT, CDR2 FRNRAP. The CDR3 protein is CASGRGSEAFF. CDR3 nucleotide sequence: TGTGCTAGTGGGAGGGGGTCTGAAGCTTTCTTT.